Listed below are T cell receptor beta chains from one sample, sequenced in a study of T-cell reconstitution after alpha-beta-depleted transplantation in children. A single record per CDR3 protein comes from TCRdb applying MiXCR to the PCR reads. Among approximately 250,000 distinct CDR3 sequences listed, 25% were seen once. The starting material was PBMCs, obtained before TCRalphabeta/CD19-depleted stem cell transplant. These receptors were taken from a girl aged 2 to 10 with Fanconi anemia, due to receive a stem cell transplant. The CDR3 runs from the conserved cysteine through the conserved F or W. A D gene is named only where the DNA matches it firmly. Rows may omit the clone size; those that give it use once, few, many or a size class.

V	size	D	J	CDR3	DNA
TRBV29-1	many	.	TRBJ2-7	CSVNDSSYEQYF	TGCAGCGTTAACGACAGCTCCTACGAGCAGTACTTC
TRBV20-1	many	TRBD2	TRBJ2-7	CSALAVGYEQYF	TGCAGTGCCCTAGCGGTTGGCTACGAGCAGTACTTC
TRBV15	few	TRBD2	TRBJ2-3	CATSRAPGLAGGEDTDTQYF	TGTGCCACCAGCAGAGCTCCGGGACTAGCGGGAGGAGAAGACACAGATACGCAGTATTTT
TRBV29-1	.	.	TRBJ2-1	CSVEDGVKGVYNEQFF	TGCAGCGTTGAAGATGGGGTTAAGGGGGTATACAATGAGCAGTTCTTC
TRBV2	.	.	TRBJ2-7	CASSGTRRF	TGTGCCAGCAGTGGCACCCGGAGGTTC
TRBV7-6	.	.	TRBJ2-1	CASSLRLRAYNEQFF	TGTGCCAGCAGCTTAAGGTTGAGGGCATACAATGAGCAGTTCTTC
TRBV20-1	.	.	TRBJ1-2	CSARGAGHYGYTF	TGCAGTGCTAGAGGGGCCGGGCACTATGGCTACACCTTC
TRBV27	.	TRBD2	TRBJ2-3	CASTEAGSGTQYF	TGTGCCAGCACGGAAGCGGGATCGGGTACGCAGTATTTT
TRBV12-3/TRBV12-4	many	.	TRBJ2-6	CASSFGVDLANVLTF	TGTGCCAGCAGTTTCGGGGTAGATCTGGCCAACGTCCTGACTTTC
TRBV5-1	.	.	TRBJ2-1	CASSLAFYGGPGNEQFF	TGCGCCAGCAGCTTGGCCTTTTACGGGGGGCCTGGCAATGAGCAGTTCTTC
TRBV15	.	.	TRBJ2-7	CATSRGTQSYEQYF	TGTGCCACCAGCAGAGGCACCCAGTCCTACGAGCAGTACTTC
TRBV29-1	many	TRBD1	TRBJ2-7	CSVTGVLYEQYF	TGCAGCGTGACAGGGGTACTCTACGAGCAGTACTTC
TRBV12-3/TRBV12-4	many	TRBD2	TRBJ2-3	CASGRTSGEPDTQYF	TGTGCCAGCGGACGGACTAGCGGGGAGCCAGATACGCAGTATTTT
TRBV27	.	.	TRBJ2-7	CASITWAASSYKQYF	TGTGCCAGCATTACGTGGGCCGCTAGCTCCTACAAGCAGTACTTC
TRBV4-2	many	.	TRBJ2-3	CASSQGHTDTQYF	TGTGCCAGCAGCCAAGGTCACACAGATACGCAGTATTTT
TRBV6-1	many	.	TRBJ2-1	CASRDSPGRGNEQFF	TGTGCCAGCAGGGATTCACCGGGAAGGGGCAATGAGCAGTTCTTC
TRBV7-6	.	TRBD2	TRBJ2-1	CASSPLAGARNEQFF	TGTGCCAGCAGCCCCTTAGCGGGAGCAAGAAATGAGCAGTTCTTC
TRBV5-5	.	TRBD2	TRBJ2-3	CASSSLAGHTPDTQYF	TGTGCCAGCAGCTCTCTAGCGGGCCACACGCCAGATACGCAGTATTTT
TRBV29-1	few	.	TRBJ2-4	CSVVRGDGKNIQYF	TGCAGCGTTGTCCGGGGAGATGGCAAAAACATTCAGTACTTC
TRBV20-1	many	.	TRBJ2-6	CSARRQRLGSGANVLTF	TGCAGTGCTAGAAGACAACGTCTCGGCTCTGGGGCCAACGTCCTGACTTTC
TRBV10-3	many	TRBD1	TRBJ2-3	CAIRYGQGGTDTQYF	TGTGCCATCAGATATGGACAGGGGGGGACAGATACGCAGTATTTT
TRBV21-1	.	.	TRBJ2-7	CASSNSATSGRRSYEQYF	TGTGCCAGCAGCAATTCGGCGACTAGCGGGAGAAGGTCCTACGAGCAGTACTTC
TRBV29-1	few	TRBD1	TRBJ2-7	CSVVGQGRPYEQYF	TGCAGCGTGGTAGGACAGGGCAGGCCCTACGAGCAGTACTTC
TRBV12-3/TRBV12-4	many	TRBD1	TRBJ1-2	CASSWTGYGYTF	TGTGCCAGCAGTTGGACAGGCTATGGCTACACCTTC
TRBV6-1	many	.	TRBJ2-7	CASSEDVSSYEQYF	TGTGCCAGCAGTGAGGACGTATCCTCCTACGAGCAGTACTTC
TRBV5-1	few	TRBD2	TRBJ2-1	CASSSGTSGQYNEQFF	TGCGCCAGCAGCTCCGGGACTAGCGGGCAATACAATGAGCAGTTCTTC
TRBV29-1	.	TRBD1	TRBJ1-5	CSAWTGPGQPQHF	TGCAGCGCCTGGACAGGCCCGGGTCAGCCCCAGCATTTT
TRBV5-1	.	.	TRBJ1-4	CASSLQLDEKLFF	TGCGCCAGCAGCTTGCAGCTGGACGAAAAACTGTTTTTT
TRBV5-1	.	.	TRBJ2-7	CASRGLAISYEQYF	TGCGCCAGCAGGGGACTGGCGATATCCTACGAGCAGTACTTC
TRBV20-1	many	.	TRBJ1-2	CSARAPPYGYTF	TGCAGTGCTAGAGCCCCGCCCTATGGCTACACCTTC
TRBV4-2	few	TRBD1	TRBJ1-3	CASSQEPGGETGNTIYF	TGTGCCAGCAGCCAAGAGCCAGGGGGCGAAACTGGAAACACCATATATTTT
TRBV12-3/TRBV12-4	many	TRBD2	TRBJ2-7	CASSYQLGGTGSYEQYF	TGTGCCAGCAGCTACCAGTTGGGGGGGACTGGGAGTTACGAGCAGTACTTC
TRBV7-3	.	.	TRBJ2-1	CASSLISQVGEQFF	TGTGCCAGCAGCTTAATCTCACAAGTCGGTGAGCAGTTCTTC
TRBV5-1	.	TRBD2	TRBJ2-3	CASSVKLTSGKHTDTQYF	TGCGCCAGCAGCGTCAAGTTGACTAGCGGGAAACACACAGATACGCAGTATTTT
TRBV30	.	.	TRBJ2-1	CAWSRAASYNEQFF	TGTGCCTGGAGTCGCGCCGCCTCCTACAATGAGCAGTTCTTC
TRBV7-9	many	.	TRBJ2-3	CASSLGASGATDTQYF	TGTGCCAGCAGCTTAGGGGCGTCGGGAGCCACAGATACGCAGTATTTT
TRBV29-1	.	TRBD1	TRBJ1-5	CSHSTGRSQPQHF	TGCAGTCATTCGACAGGGAGAAGTCAGCCCCAGCATTTT
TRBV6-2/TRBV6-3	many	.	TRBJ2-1	CASSYGGGSTYNEQFF	TGTGCCAGCAGTTACGGGGGGGGCTCCACTTACAATGAGCAGTTCTTC
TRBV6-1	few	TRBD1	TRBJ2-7	CASSETGQGAYEQYF	TGTGCCAGCAGTGAAACGGGACAGGGGGCCTACGAGCAGTACTTC
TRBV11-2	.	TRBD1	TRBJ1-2	CASSVHRDRMRANYYGYTF	TGTGCCAGCAGCGTGCACCGGGACAGGATGAGGGCTAACTACTATGGCTACACCTTC
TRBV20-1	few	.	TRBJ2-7	CSASQGGEQYF	TGCAGTGCTAGCCAGGGGGGCGAGCAGTACTTC
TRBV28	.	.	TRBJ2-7	CAITGKQPYEQYF	TGTGCCATCACCGGGAAACAACCCTACGAGCAGTACTTC
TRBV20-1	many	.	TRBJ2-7	CSARHTYEQYF	TGCAGTGCTAGACATACCTACGAGCAGTACTTC
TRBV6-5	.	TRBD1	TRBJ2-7	CASSTSRRQGHEQYF	TGTGCCAGCAGTACTAGCCGACGACAGGGGCACGAGCAGTACTTC
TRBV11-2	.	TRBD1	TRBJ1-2	CASSLERPGTGGQGYTF	TGTGCCAGCAGCTTAGAAAGGCCCGGGACAGGGGGCCAAGGCTACACCTTC
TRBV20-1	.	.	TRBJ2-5	CSSQPQETQYF	TGCAGTTCTCAGCCCCAAGAGACCCAGTACTTC
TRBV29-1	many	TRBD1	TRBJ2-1	CSVGPLRDRTYNEQFF	TGCAGCGTTGGACCACTCCGGGACAGGACCTACAATGAGCAGTTCTTC
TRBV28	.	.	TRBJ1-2	CASSLDPDGCTF	TGTGCCAGCAGTTTAGATCCGGATGGCTGCACCTTC
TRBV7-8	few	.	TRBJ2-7	CASSLMLGSYEQYF	TGTGCCAGCAGCTTAATGTTGGGCAGCTACGAGCAGTACTTC
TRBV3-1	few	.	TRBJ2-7	CASSQEGVGEQYF	TGTGCCAGCAGCCAAGAGGGGGTGGGGGAGCAGTACTTC
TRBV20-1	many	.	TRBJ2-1	CSANNIYSSYNEQFF	TGCAGTGCTAATAATATATATAGCTCCTACAATGAGCAGTTCTTC
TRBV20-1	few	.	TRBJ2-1	CSASILRGTRDLYNEQFF	TGCAGTGCCTCTATCCTCCGCGGGACCCGGGACCTATACAATGAGCAGTTCTTC
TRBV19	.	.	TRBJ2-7	CASSDRGATYEQYF	TGTGCCAGTAGTGATCGCGGGGCAACCTACGAGCAGTACTTC
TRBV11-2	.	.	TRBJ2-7	CASTPSYEQYF	TGTGCCAGCACCCCTTCCTACGAGCAGTACTTC
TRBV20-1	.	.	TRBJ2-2	CSARSGSTGELFF	TGCAGTGCCAGAAGTGGGTCCACCGGGGAGCTGTTTTTT
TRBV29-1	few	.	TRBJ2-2	CSVVTQNTGELFF	TGCAGCGTTGTTACTCAGAACACCGGGGAGCTGTTTTTT
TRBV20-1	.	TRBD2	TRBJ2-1	CSARWAGGPYNEQFF	TGCAGTGCTAGATGGGCGGGAGGGCCCTACAATGAGCAGTTCTTC